Described below is a single TCR beta chain sequence and its context. Its antigen is unknown. No quality values exist for individual bases; no much larger clone is one base distant. The entry originates in a study of T cell changes during pregnancy in multiple sclerosis (dated by TCRdb to about 2019). General notes on the study: In women with multiple sclerosis, the researchers looked at how the T cell repertoire shifted as pregnancy progressed.

Library method: the immunoSEQ multiplex PCR assay. In its TCRdb copy, this immuneACCESS table keeps in-frame sequences only and misses some clones. Where compared with another copy, unresolved V genes explain less than half of these, and the others have no known cause. Within this sample are roughly 100,000 clones, with 90% of them counted one time only. In total, the top ten clones hold around 0.8% of the sample. The TCR originated in a female donor in good health, enrolled as a control in a pregnancy study. The input for sequencing was peripheral blood, taken in the second trimester of pregnancy.

CDR3 protein: CASSKRQGNTEAFF. The DNA is TGTGCCAGCAGCAAACGACAGGGAAACACTGAAGCTTTCTTT. Recombination joined TRBV9 with TRBJ1-1, and 7 junctional nucleotides match TRBD1. Germline trimming: 4 bases from V, 2 bases from J; junction bases outside gene matches: 5. CDR1 SGDLS and CDR2 YYNGEE were looked up in the germline V gene. The CDR3, cysteine through phenylalanine, is 14 amino acids long. The CDR3 DNA has 42 bases and is translated from base 1.